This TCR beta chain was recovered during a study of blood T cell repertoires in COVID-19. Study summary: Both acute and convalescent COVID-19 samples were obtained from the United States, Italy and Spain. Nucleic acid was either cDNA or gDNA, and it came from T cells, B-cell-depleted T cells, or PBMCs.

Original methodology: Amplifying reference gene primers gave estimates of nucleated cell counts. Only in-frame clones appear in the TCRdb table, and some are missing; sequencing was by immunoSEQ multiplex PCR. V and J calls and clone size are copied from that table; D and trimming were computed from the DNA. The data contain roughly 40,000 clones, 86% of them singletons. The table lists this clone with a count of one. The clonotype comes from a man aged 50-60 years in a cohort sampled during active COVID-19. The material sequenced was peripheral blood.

CDR3 sequence: CASSPRDSLPDTQYF. The CDR3 DNA follows: TGCGCCAGCAGCCCACGGGACAGCTTGCCAGATACGCAGTATTTT. V usage is TRBV10-2 and J usage is TRBJ2-3; TRBD1 agrees at 7 bases. Germline V gene lookup returns CDR1 WSHSY and CDR2 SAAADI. The CDR3 contains 15 residues. V lost 6 bases and J lost 4; bases outside the gene matches: 10.